A single sample is the source of the 26 T cell receptor beta chains below, sequenced in a study of T cells after yellow fever vaccination. Using its own MiXCR run on the 5' RACE reads, TCRdb lists one record per CDR3 protein. The sample shows some 290,000 distinct CDR3 sequences, about 10% of them seen only once. The specimen comprised CD4+ T cells sorted from PBMCs, sampled 45 days after the yellow fever booster vaccination. These receptors came from a man aged 18 to 35 who received the YFV17D yellow fever vaccine.

The chain links TRBV4-3 to TRBJ1-1, with D uncertain. The CDR3 runs 14 residues. Trimming removed 4 bases at V and 0 bases at J, with 9 bases between. The germline V gene has CDR1 LGHNA and CDR2 YSLEER. CDR3: CASSPTILNTEAFF. In DNA, the CDR3 is TGCGCCAGCAGCCCGACAATTCTGAACACTGAAGCTTTCTTT.

There are many counts of this clonotype. The rearrangement joins TRBV6-6 to TRBJ1-1; D gene unclear. CDR1 MNHNY and CDR2 SVGAGI come from the germline V gene (reference sequence). V shed 6 bases and J shed 3 bases, with 11 bases lying between them. This CDR3 has 13 amino acids. CDR3 sequence: CASSPTYYTEAFF. The CDR3, as DNA: TGTGCCAGCAGCCCGACTTACTACACTGAAGCTTTCTTT.

In this sample, this clonotype turned up a few times. The V call is TRBV7-8, the J call TRBJ2-7, with no clear D. Per germline, CDR1 SGHVS and CDR2 FQNEAQ. The CDR3 has 14 residues. Trimming took 0 bases from V and 5 from J, leaving 11 bases between them. Here the CDR3 reads CASSLAAFSNEQYF. In nucleotides, the CDR3 is TGTGCCAGCAGCTTAGCGGCGTTCAGCAACGAGCAGTACTTC. The whole variable domain, remainder taken from reference TRBV7-8 and TRBJ2-7, is GAGVSQSPRYKVAKRGQDVALRCDPISGHVSLFWYQQALGQGPEFLTYFQNEAQLDKSGLPSDRFFAERPEGSVSTLKIQRTQQEDSAVYLCASSLAAFSNEQYFGPGTRLTVT.

The table lists this clonotype with many counts. The gene calls are TRBV15 and TRBJ2-7; D possibly uses TRBD1 or TRBD2 (5 bases each). Per germline, CDR1 LNHNV and CDR2 YYDKDF (reference sequence). This CDR3 contains 13 residues. Trimming stripped 3 bases from V and 10 bases from J, with 16 bases between. CDR3 loop: CATSRDAYRDQYV. The CDR3 DNA is TGTGCCACCAGCAGGGATGCATACCGGGACCAGTACGTC.

In its sample, this clonotype was seen once. V and J are TRBV6-1 and TRBJ2-7; D may match TRBD1 or TRBD2 (6 bases each). Germline V gives CDR1 MNHNS, CDR2 SASEGT. This CDR3 is built from 13 residues. V lost 3 bases and J lost 7, with 13 bases in between. In DNA, the CDR3 is TGTGCCAGCAGTGATCCGGGGGCAAGGGAGCAGTACTTC. Translating gives CASSDPGAREQYF.

This clonotype was counted many times. This rearrangement joins TRBV28 to TRBJ1-2; weak D call: TRBD1 (6 bases). CDR3 length: 14 amino acids. Germline V gene sequence: CDR1 MDHEN, CDR2 SYDVKM. Trimming removed 6 bases from V and 8 bases from J, with 19 bases in between. The CDR3 spells CASRGGHLLIGYTF. The CDR3 DNA sequence: TGTGCCAGCAGGGGGGGGCACCTTCTAATAGGCTACACCTTC.

J is TRBJ1-2 and V is TRBV7-9, with TRBD1 identical over 7 bases. Unmatched junction bases numbered 4, after V lost 3 bases and J lost 3 bases. The CDR3 is made up of 14 amino acids. Germline CDR1 and CDR2: SEHNR and FQNEAQ (reference sequence). This CDR3 is CASSFLGGDYGYTF. CDR3 bases: TGTGCCAGCAGCTTCCTAGGGGGCGACTATGGCTACACCTTC.

J is TRBJ2-1 and V is TRBV2; TRBD1 aligns across 9 bases. Per the germline V gene, CDR1 is SNHLY and CDR2 is FYNNEI. V lost 6 bases to trimming and J lost 16 bases; unmatched junction nucleotides: 10. This CDR3 region has 12 residues. The CDR3: CASREAGQGIFF. The CDR3 region has the DNA TGTGCCAGCAGGGAGGCGGGACAGGGTATATTCTTC.

This chain joins TRBV19 and TRBJ1-1; 7 bases align to TRBD1. The CDR3 covers 14 residues. The V gene's germline CDR1 is LNHDA and CDR2 SQIVND (reference sequence). V was pared by 9 bases and J by 5 bases, with 12 bases of the junction left unmatched. The CDR3 spells CASRGEQGYTEAFF. DNA for the CDR3: TGTGCCAGCCGGGGAGAACAGGGGTATACTGAAGCTTTCTTT.

This clonotype turned up a few times. J is TRBJ2-7 and V is TRBV6-2 or TRBV6-3, with TRBD1 identical over 8 bases. Germline V lookup: CDR1 MNHEY, CDR2 SVGEGT. The V segment lost 5 bases and the J segment 11 bases; nucleotides outside the gene matches: 8. The CDR3 runs to 12 residues. CDR3 nucleotide sequence: TGTGCCAGCAGTGACAACCCGGGACAGGAGTACTTC. Its protein is CASSDNPGQEYF.

The rearrangement joins TRBV20-1 to TRBJ1-1, with TRBD1 matching over 7 bases. The length of the CDR3 is 14 residues. The germline CDR1 and CDR2 sequences are DFQATT and SNEGSKA (reference sequence). V lost 0 bases and J lost 6; bases outside the gene matches: 7. Here the CDR3 reads CSAREKAGGPEAFF. CDR3 DNA: TGCAGTGCTAGAGAGAAGGCAGGGGGTCCTGAAGCTTTCTTT.

This sequence joins TRBV12-3 or TRBV12-4 and TRBJ1-5; 7 positions agree with TRBD1. The CDR3 loop spans 13 amino acids. Unmatched junction bases numbered 4, after V lost 6 bases and J lost 5 bases. The CDR3 loop is CASRGDSYQPQHF. The DNA for the CDR3 is TGTGCCAGCAGAGGGGACAGCTATCAGCCCCAGCATTTT.

The genes are TRBV9 and TRBJ1-6; D gene ambiguous. V lost 0 bases, J lost 10 bases, and 8 bases lay in between. The CDR3 spans 13 residues. The V gene's germline CDR1 is SGDLS and CDR2 YYNGEE. CDR3: CASSVGGGSPLHF. DNA of the CDR3: TGTGCCAGCAGCGTAGGGGGAGGCTCACCCCTCCACTTT.

The chain has TRBV3-1 and TRBJ1-4; TRBD1 matches 8 bases. The germline V gene encodes CDR1 LGHDT and CDR2 YNNKEL (reference sequence). The ends lost 4 bases at V and 2 bases at J; junction bases unmatched: 3. The CDR3 consists of 15 residues. The CDR3 here is CASSRQGNTNEKLFF. The CDR3 region has the DNA TGTGCCAGCAGCCGACAGGGGAACACTAATGAAAAACTGTTTTTT.

Concerning this clonotype itself: A much larger clone differs by one base, so this may be a read error. The chain employs TRBV6-2 or TRBV6-3 and TRBJ1-5; no clear D gene. The V end lost 2 bases, the J end lost 4 bases, and 6 bases lay between the germline ends. Germline-derived CDR1 and CDR2 are MNHEY and SVGEGT. CDR3 length: 13 residues. This CDR3 reads CASSYVGNQPQHF. As DNA, the CDR3 is TGTGCCAGCAGTTACGTGGGGAATCAGCCCCAGCATTTT.

This clonotype was seen a few times. The rearrangement uses TRBV27 and TRBJ2-2; 9 bases line up with TRBD2. Germline lookup yields CDR1 MNHEY and CDR2 SMNVEV (reference sequence). V lost 1 base, J lost 4 bases, and 4 bases stayed unmatched. The CDR3 length is 16 residues. CDR3 residues: CASSLFSGGTTGELFF. DNA for the CDR3: TGTGCCAGCAGTTTATTTAGCGGGGGTACCACCGGGGAGCTGTTTTTT.

In this sample, this clonotype turned up a few times. This chain links TRBV5-1 with TRBJ1-1; D gene ambiguous. CDR3 length equals 14 residues. Trimming removed 4 bases at V and 3 bases at J, with 13 bases between. Germline CDR1 and CDR2: SGHRS and YFSETQ. CDR3 in amino acids: CASSAGSGDTEAFF. The CDR3 coding sequence is TGCGCCAGCAGCGCGGGTAGTGGGGACACTGAAGCTTTCTTT.

This clonotype was seen ten or more times. The rearrangement links TRBV7-9 to TRBJ2-5, with a weak D call TRBD2 (6 bases). Germline values: CDR1 SEHNR, CDR2 FQNEAQ (reference sequence). V gave up 8 bases and J gave up 5 bases, with 15 bases separating them. The CDR3 has 13 amino acids. The CDR3, as DNA: TGTGCCAGCGGGACCGGGGGTTCGGAGACCCAGTACTTC. It yields the protein CASGTGGSETQYF. Looking up the rest from reference TRBV7-9 and TRBJ2-5 gives the full variable domain: DTGVSQNPRHKITKRGQNVTFRCDPISEHNRLYWYRQTLGQGPEFLTYFQNEAQLEKSRLLSDRFSAERPKGSFSTLEIQRTEQGDSAMYLCASGTGGSETQYFGPGTRLLVL.

This clonotype turned up a few times. The rearrangement links TRBV20-1 to TRBJ1-1; weak D call: TRBD1 (6 bases). Looked up from germline, CDR1 is DFQATT and CDR2 is SNEGSKA (reference sequence). The CDR3 consists of 13 residues. The V gene lost 3 bases and the J gene lost 0 bases, with 8 bases spanning the gap. The CDR3 sequence: CSARGALNTEAFF. The CDR3 bases are TGCAGTGCTAGGGGGGCGCTGAACACTGAAGCTTTCTTT.

The V call is TRBV7-2, the J call TRBJ1-5; the D is unclear. The CDR3 has 16 amino acids. CDR1 and CDR2 (germline): SGHTA, FQGNSA. V was cut by 5 bases and J by 1 base, with 15 bases left in between. This CDR3 reads CASSMGSGWSNQPQHF. For the CDR3, the DNA is TGTGCCAGCAGCATGGGAAGCGGGTGGAGCAATCAGCCCCAGCATTTT. Complete variable domain (other parts from reference TRBV7-2 and TRBJ1-5): GAGVSQSPSNKVTEKGKDVELRCDPISGHTALYWYRQSLGQGLEFLIYFQGNSAPDKSGLPSDRFSAERTGGSVSTLTIQRTQQEDSAVYLCASSMGSGWSNQPQHFGDGTRLSIL.

This clonotype was counted a few times. V and J are TRBV7-2 and TRBJ2-5; 14 nucleotides match TRBD2. The CDR3 runs to 16 residues. Per the germline V gene, CDR1 is SGHTA and CDR2 is FQGNSA. Trimming took 5 bases from V and 4 from J; bases not matched to a gene: 6. The CDR3 sequence is CASSMTSGGARETQYF. CDR3 nucleotide sequence: TGTGCCAGCAGCATGACTAGCGGGGGGGCCCGAGAGACCCAGTACTTC.

This clonotype appeared a few times. The rearrangement joins TRBV30 to TRBJ2-3; maybe TRBD2 (6 bases). Trimming removed 3 bases at V and 4 bases at J, with 8 bases between. There are 12 residues in the CDR3. Germline CDR1 GTSNPN, CDR2 SVGIG (reference sequence). CDR3: CAWREGSDTQYF. The DNA of the CDR3 is TGTGCCTGGAGGGAGGGGTCAGATACGCAGTATTTT.

The chain has TRBV30 and TRBJ1-6; 8 bases fit TRBD1. The CDR3 has 13 amino acids. V lost 5 bases and J lost 8; bases outside the gene matches: 5. CDR1 GTSNPN and CDR2 SVGIG come from the germline V gene (reference sequence). The DNA for the CDR3 is TGTGCCTGGGACCCAGGGGGCGATTCACCCCTCCACTTT. This sequence encodes CAWDPGGDSPLHF.

This clonotype was detected a few times. The chain joins TRBV7-9 to TRBJ2-1, with TRBD1 identical over 9 bases. With V trimmed by 1 base and J by 10 bases, 8 bases remained unmatched. Germline V gene data show CDR1 as SEHNR and CDR2 as FQNEAQ (reference sequence). There are 15 residues in the CDR3. The CDR3: CASSLDRGPPVEQFF. The CDR3 DNA reads TGTGCCAGCAGCTTAGACAGGGGGCCACCGGTAGAGCAGTTCTTC.

In its sample, this clonotype was seen a few times. The rearrangement uses TRBV18 and TRBJ2-3; D possibly corresponds to TRBD2 (6 bases). This CDR3 comprises 15 residues. Deletions cut 4 bases from V and 5 bases from J, with 16 bases between. CDR1 and CDR2 (germline): KGHSH, LQKENI. The DNA of the CDR3 is TGTGCCAGCTCACGCGAGTTGGAGGGGAAAGATACGCAGTATTTT. The encoded protein is CASSRELEGKDTQYF.

This clonotype was detected many times. The V gene is TRBV20-1, the J gene TRBJ2-1, with D tentatively TRBD2 (6 bases). Germline lookup yields CDR1 DFQATT and CDR2 SNEGSKA (reference sequence). V was clipped by 2 bases and J by 6 bases, with 14 bases between them. The CDR3 runs to 14 residues. CDR3 loop: CSARTGTPLNEQFF. The CDR3 DNA follows: TGCAGTGCTAGAACCGGGACTCCTCTCAATGAGCAGTTCTTC.